Listed below are T cell receptor beta chains from one sample, sequenced in a study of blood T cell repertoires in COVID-19. Method: immunoSEQ multiplex PCR; TCRdb's copy keeps in-frame clones and lacks some. The sample yields approximately 200,000 clones, approximately 90% seen once. Sequenced: PBMCs or T cells enriched from blood (not recorded which). All receptors come from a man under 40 who had recovered from COVID-19. CDR3s leave out the opening cysteine and the closing phenylalanine or tryptophan.

V gene: TRBV5-1; J gene: TRBJ1-6; CDR3 protein: ASRRKQGSSYNSPLH
V gene: TRBV28; J gene: TRBJ1-1; CDR3 protein: ASIPGIVNTEAF
V gene: TRBV19; J gene: TRBJ2-1; CDR3 protein: ASSPHDRTRSYNEQF
V gene: TRBV7-2; J gene: TRBJ1-5; CDR3 protein: ASSLKTGDRPQH
V gene: TRBV9; J gene: TRBJ2-7; CDR3 protein: ASSPRAYEQY
V gene: TRBV3-1/TRBV3-2; J gene: TRBJ1-2; CDR3 protein: ASSQWQATNYGYT
V gene: TRBV7-9; J gene: TRBJ1-1; CDR3 protein: ASSSRTGGRTEAF
V gene: TRBV19; J gene: TRBJ1-1; CDR3 protein: ASSIWTVPEAF
V gene: TRBV10-2; J gene: TRBJ2-1; CDR3 protein: ASNKGGWEQF
V gene: TRBV21-1; J gene: TRBJ2-5; CDR3 protein: ASSKRAAGAYQETQY
V gene: TRBV4-1; J gene: TRBJ2-5; CDR3 protein: ASSQGPPGLPPETQY
V gene: TRBV4-1; J gene: TRBJ1-2; CDR3 protein: ASSQADRGAHYGYT
V gene: TRBV11-2; J gene: TRBJ2-7; CDR3 protein: ASIPTAAGAYEQY
V gene: TRBV5-4; J gene: TRBJ1-2; CDR3 protein: ASSPTRGTANYGYT
V gene: TRBV6-5; J gene: TRBJ2-7; CDR3 protein: ASSRQGPGGYEQY
V gene: TRBV9; J gene: TRBJ2-6; CDR3 protein: ASSAGQGSSGANVLT
V gene: TRBV7-2; J gene: TRBJ1-1; CDR3 protein: ASSPPGVNTEAF
V gene: TRBV19; J gene: TRBJ2-2; CDR3 protein: ASSGRDLNTGELF
V gene: TRBV6-1; J gene: TRBJ2-2; CDR3 protein: ASSEFNRVYTGELF
V gene: TRBV29-1; J gene: TRBJ1-2; CDR3 protein: SVAGQGGRYGYT
V gene: TRBV7-9; J gene: TRBJ1-3; CDR3 protein: ASSSPADRGNTIY
V gene: TRBV4-1; J gene: TRBJ1-6; CDR3 protein: ASSQVQGPRFNSPLH
V gene: TRBV11-2; J gene: TRBJ2-7; CDR3 protein: ASSLDTGRAYEQY
V gene: TRBV27; J gene: TRBJ1-5; CDR3 protein: ASSLLAGQPNQPQH
V gene: TRBV9; J gene: TRBJ2-5; CDR3 protein: ASSELAGGDQETQY
V gene: TRBV6-6; J gene: TRBJ2-7; CDR3 protein: ASSYFPGTEEQY
V gene: TRBV19; J gene: TRBJ1-2; CDR3 protein: ASSIVLGTASNYGYT
V gene: TRBV11-2; J gene: TRBJ1-2; CDR3 protein: ASSPGREGGYT
V gene: TRBV5-6; J gene: TRBJ1-4; CDR3 protein: ASSLDSPTNEKLF
V gene: TRBV10-2; J gene: TRBJ2-2; CDR3 protein: ASSGGGRGTGELF
V gene: TRBV19; J gene: TRBJ2-3; CDR3 protein: ASSITSVSTDTQY
V gene: TRBV29-1; J gene: TRBJ2-7; CDR3 protein: SANTGGSYEQY
V gene: TRBV4-2; J gene: TRBJ1-2; CDR3 protein: ASSQDRDRGPSGYGYT
V gene: TRBV12-3/TRBV12-4; J gene: TRBJ2-2; CDR3 protein: ASKLYSTGELF
V gene: TRBV6-5; J gene: TRBJ1-5; CDR3 protein: ASRLGPAHQPQH
V gene: TRBV5-1; J gene: TRBJ1-2; CDR3 protein: ASSLGQDYGYT
V gene: TRBV2; J gene: TRBJ2-4; CDR3 protein: ASSVGALAKNIQY
V gene: TRBV28; J gene: TRBJ2-7; CDR3 protein: ASRVEVGRPYEQY
V gene: TRBV28; J gene: TRBJ2-1; CDR3 protein: ASSLFRRTSSYNEQF
V gene: TRBV24-1; J gene: TRBJ1-2; CDR3 protein: ATSDRTGGEGGYT
V gene: TRBV7-7; J gene: TRBJ2-7; CDR3 protein: ASLTVIKTGTYEQY
V gene: TRBV9; J gene: TRBJ2-1; CDR3 protein: ASSAPGLAPNEQF
V gene: TRBV29-1; J gene: TRBJ2-1; CDR3 protein: SVLGGVYNEQF
V gene: TRBV13; J gene: TRBJ2-7; CDR3 protein: ASSLGSGTGGYEQY
V gene: TRBV28; J gene: TRBJ2-2; CDR3 protein: ASSFGLRFDGRVFNTGELF
V gene: TRBV9; J gene: TRBJ2-4; CDR3 protein: ASSGAPGRLAGEVWDKNIQY
V gene: TRBV6-5; J gene: TRBJ1-6; CDR3 protein: ASRTGQGGSPLH
V gene: TRBV9; J gene: TRBJ2-3; CDR3 protein: ASSQADTQFTDTQY
V gene: TRBV5-1; J gene: TRBJ2-7; CDR3 protein: ASSLTDGTGLTGQY
V gene: TRBV30; J gene: TRBJ1-2; CDR3 protein: AWSPDRGLYGYT
V gene: TRBV4-1; J gene: TRBJ2-1; CDR3 protein: ASSPPGGANEQF
V gene: TRBV6-2/TRBV6-3; J gene: TRBJ2-7; CDR3 protein: ASSYPLAGVYEQY
V gene: TRBV11-3; J gene: TRBJ2-7; CDR3 protein: ASSLSGYGYEQY